The 7 T cell receptor beta chains below were found in one sample sequenced in a study of neurological immune-mediated disorders (dated by TCRdb to between 2018 and 2021). Library construction relied on 5' RACE. TCRdb lists the instrument as Illumina HiSeq 2500. TCRdb applied fastp at Q25 and MiXCR to the public reads, then kept only in-frame beta chains. Each entry is one CDR3 protein sequence, shown with its most common DNA and genes. In this sample the table shows approximately 28,000 distinct CDR3 sequences, less than 20% of which occur a single time. The ten largest clonotypes hold about 4.9% of the sample. Explained via the paper, the time point label denotes: technical triplicate 3. The specimen was CD4+ T cells from blood. Receptors were obtained from a female donor with HTLV-1-associated myelopathy (HAM/TSP).

Ten or more counts support this clonotype. V usage is TRBV11-1 and J usage is TRBJ2-7, with D unclear. The CDR3 is 16 amino acids. The V gene's germline CDR1 is SGHAT and CDR2 FQDESV (reference sequence). Trimming removed 5 bases from V and 0 bases from J, with 17 bases in between. The CDR3 spells CASSPQSQVPSYEQYF. In DNA form, the CDR3 reads TGTGCCAGCAGCCCCCAGTCCCAGGTGCCCTCCTACGAGCAGTACTTC. The variable domain in full, completed from reference TRBV11-1 and TRBJ2-7, reads EAEVAQSPRYKITEKSQAVAFWCDPISGHATLYWYRQILGQGPELLVQFQDESVVDDSQLPKDRFSAERLKGVDSTLKIQPAELGDSAMYLCASSPQSQVPSYEQYFGPGTRLTVT.

This clonotype appeared many times. This chain connects TRBV5-1 to TRBJ2-3; 11 positions agree with TRBD2. J gave up 5 bases and V 2 bases, and 4 bases lay outside the gene matches. The CDR3 runs to 15 residues. CDR1 and CDR2 from the germline V gene are SGHRS and YFSETQ. CDR3 DNA sequence: TGCGCCAGCAGCTTTAGCGGGAGGGCCGGAGATACGCAGTATTTT. It codes for CASSFSGRAGDTQYF.

This rearrangement joins TRBV11-2 to TRBJ1-6, with 11 bases identical to TRBD1. Germline values: CDR1 SGHAT, CDR2 FQNNGV. Trimming at V came to 0 bases and at J to 4 bases, leaving 5 bases not matched to a gene. The CDR3 extends over 18 amino acids. The CDR3 DNA reads as TGTGCCAGCAGCTTAGATGGGGACAGGGGGGTTTATAATTCACCCCTCCACTTT. It yields the protein CASSLDGDRGVYNSPLHF.

A note on this clonotype: A read error is likely, as this CDR3 ends without the conserved phenylalanine or tryptophan. The CDR3 is CASSYQVGYGYTL. The CDR3 DNA sequence: TGTGCCAGCAGTTACCAGGTTGGATATGGCTACACCTTA. The chain links TRBV6-5 to TRBJ1-2, with D uncertain. V was shortened by 2 bases and J by 5 bases, with 9 bases between the two germline ends. The CDR3 is 13 residues long. Germline V gene sequence: CDR1 MNHEY, CDR2 SVGAGI.

This clonotype was seen many times. J is TRBJ2-7 and V is TRBV5-1; D gene uncertain. There are 13 residues in the CDR3. CDR1 is SGHRS and CDR2 is YFSETQ in the germline V gene. Trimming took off 0 bases at V and 3 bases at J, with 7 bases between the two ends. The CDR3: CASSLATYYEQYF. The CDR3 DNA reads TGCGCCAGCAGCTTGGCTACCTACTACGAGCAGTACTTC.

This clonotype showed up many times. The V and J genes are TRBV20-1 and TRBJ2-7; D is possibly TRBD1 (5 bases). The CDR3 has 11 residues. Germline CDR1 reads DFQATT; CDR2 reads SNEGSKA (reference sequence). V lost 5 bases to trimming and J lost 3 bases, with 8 bases between them. CDR3 region: CSAFRDYEQYF. For the CDR3, the DNA is TGCAGTGCTTTCAGGGACTACGAGCAGTACTTC.

In this sample, this clonotype turned up many times. The V gene is TRBV7-2, the J gene TRBJ1-5; unclear D gene. The CDR3 sequence is 12 residues long. Germline CDR1 is SGHTA and CDR2 is FQGNSA. The ends were cut back, 0 bases at V and 5 bases at J, with 2 bases in the middle. The CDR3 region is CASSLADQPQHF. CDR3 DNA sequence: TGTGCCAGCAGCTTAGCGGATCAGCCCCAGCATTTT.